The 14 T cell receptor beta chains listed next were all sequenced from one sample in a study of cytomegalovirus exposure and HLA in healthy donors. PCR employed 60 Vbeta and 13 Jbeta primers. Profiling relied on immunoSEQ multiplex PCR, and the TCRdb table lists in-frame clones only, not all of them. Of under 150,000 clones in the sample, about 74% were seen once. The sample taken for sequencing was PBMCs. Receptors were obtained from a young man in good health and CMV-seronegative.

The gene calls are TRBV11-2 and TRBJ2-7; 13 bases agree with TRBD2. J gave up 2 bases and V 2 bases, and 9 bases lay outside the gene matches. The germline gives CDR1 SGHAT, CDR2 FQNNGV. This CDR3 region has 18 residues. In DNA, the CDR3 is TGTGCCAGCAGCTTAACTAGCGGGAGGGCCAGTATCGCCTACGAGCAGTACTTC. Protein sequence: CASSLTSGRASIAYEQYF.

The rearrangement joins TRBV9 to TRBJ2-2, with a tentative D call TRBD1 (6 bases). The germline V gene encodes CDR1 SGDLS and CDR2 YYNGEE. The CDR3 contains 15 residues. Deletions cut 3 bases from V and 3 bases from J, with 12 bases between. The CDR3, as DNA: TGTGCCAGCAGCGAGAGCCACAGGGACACCGGGGAGCTGTTTTTT. This gives the protein CASSESHRDTGELFF.

The rearrangement links TRBV30 to TRBJ1-4, with D perhaps TRBD1 (5 bases). There are 13 residues in the CDR3. Germline loops: CDR1 GTSNPN, CDR2 SVGIG (reference sequence). Between the trimmed V and J ends, which lost 6 bases and 3 bases, there was a span of 11 bases. The CDR3 spells CACGGVSNEKLFF. The CDR3 DNA reads as TGTGCCTGCGGGGGGGTCTCTAATGAAAAACTGTTTTTT. Full variable domain (outside the CDR3, taken from reference TRBV30 and TRBJ1-4): SQTIHQWPATLVQPVGSPLSLECTVEGTSNPNLYWYRQAAGRGLQLLFYSVGIGQISSEVPQNLSASRPQDRQFILSSKKLLLSDSGFYLCACGGVSNEKLFFGSGTQLSVL.

This chain's CDR3 is CASKTTGMSYEQYF. The CDR3 nucleotides are TGTGCCAGCAAGACGACAGGGATGTCCTACGAGCAGTACTTC. J is TRBJ2-7 and V is TRBV6-5, with 7 bases matching TRBD1. The V segment lost 7 bases and the J segment 1 base; nucleotides outside the gene matches: 7. This CDR3 comprises 14 residues. The germline CDR1 and CDR2 sequences are MNHEY and SVGAGI.

J is TRBJ1-6 and V is TRBV29-1, with a possible D match to TRBD1 (6 bases). Deletions cut 6 bases from V and 9 bases from J, with 15 bases between. The CDR3 totals 13 residues. Germline V CDR1 and CDR2: SQVTM, ANQGSEA. The CDR3: CSVRGGEGSPLHF. Here the CDR3 DNA reads TGCAGCGTGCGAGGGGGGGAAGGTTCACCCCTCCACTTT.

The chain uses TRBV5-6 and TRBJ2-3, with D possibly TRBD1 on 5 matching bases. The CDR3 is 16 residues long. Trimming took 1 base from V and 2 from J, leaving 14 bases between them. The germline V gene has CDR1 SGHDT and CDR2 YYEEEE. This chain's CDR3 is CASSLLITGFTDTQYF. DNA of the CDR3: TGTGCCAGCAGCTTGCTTATTACAGGTTTCACAGATACGCAGTATTTT.

CDR3 DNA: TGCAGCGTTGAAGGAGAACGCTCCTACAATGAGCAGTTCTTC. Translated, it gives CSVEGERSYNEQFF. The chain is built from TRBV29-1 and TRBJ2-1; no clear D gene. The CDR3 length is 14 residues. Trimming pared 1 base from V and 0 bases from J, leaving 7 bases between. CDR1 and CDR2 from the germline V gene are SQVTM and ANQGSEA.

The chain uses TRBV9 and TRBJ1-1, with 7 bases lining up with TRBD1. CDR1 and CDR2 from the germline V gene are SGDLS and YYNGEE. V shed 0 bases, J shed 5 bases, and the junction held 7 bases outside the gene matches. The CDR3 has 15 residues. The CDR3 protein is CASSVETGSGTEAFF. In DNA form, the CDR3 reads TGTGCCAGCAGCGTAGAGACAGGGTCTGGAACTGAAGCTTTCTTT.

CDR3 loop: CASSTLPGSAFF. CDR3 in DNA: TGTGCCAGCAGCACCCTCCCAGGGTCGGCTTTCTTT. The gene calls are TRBV27 and TRBJ1-1, with D possibly being TRBD1 (5 bases). Trimming shortened V by 6 bases and J by 11 bases, and 16 bases separated the two germline ends. The germline V gene has CDR1 MNHEY and CDR2 SMNVEV (reference sequence). CDR3 length: 12 residues.

The rearrangement uses TRBV9 and TRBJ2-3; D not resolved. There are 14 residues in the CDR3. Germline V gene data show CDR1 as SGDLS and CDR2 as YYNGEE. Trimming shortened V by 1 base and J by 5 bases, and 11 bases separated the two germline ends. The CDR3 sequence is CASSVNPLRDTQYF. Written as DNA, the CDR3 is TGTGCCAGCAGCGTAAACCCCCTTAGAGATACGCAGTATTTT.

This rearrangement joins TRBV4-1 to TRBJ1-2; D is undetermined. From germline, CDR1 is MGHRA and CDR2 YSYEKL. This CDR3 is 14 amino acids long. V dropped 5 bases and J dropped 4 bases, with 14 bases sitting between them. The CDR3: CASSESGRGYGYTF. The CDR3 DNA reads as TGCGCCAGCAGCGAGAGCGGGCGGGGCTATGGCTACACCTTC.

This clone was detected only once. J is TRBJ2-2 and V is TRBV7-3; no reliable D call. The CDR3 consists of 13 residues. Trimming left V 1 base short and J 7 bases short, with 7 bases between. The germline gives CDR1 SGHTA, CDR2 FQGTGA. This CDR3 reads CASSLITGGELFF. CDR3 coding DNA: TGTGCCAGCAGCTTAATAACCGGCGGGGAGCTGTTTTTT.

The V call is TRBV9, the J call TRBJ2-7, with 7 bases that match TRBD2. The germline V gene has CDR1 SGDLS and CDR2 YYNGEE. V shed 3 bases and J 2 bases; nucleotides not matched to a gene: 8. This CDR3 spans 15 amino acids. CDR3 loop: CASSASLGLAYEQYF. The CDR3 DNA is TGTGCCAGCAGCGCGAGCTTAGGACTAGCCTACGAGCAGTACTTC.

This clone appeared once. Other DNA variants within this sample encode the same CDR3. The genes are TRBV9 and TRBJ2-7; D unclear. The CDR3 loop spans 13 amino acids. V shed 0 bases and J shed 2 bases, with 6 bases lying between them. The germline V gene encodes CDR1 SGDLS and CDR2 YYNGEE. The CDR3 loop reads CASSVDSTYEQYF. In DNA form, the CDR3 reads TGTGCCAGCAGCGTAGACAGTACCTACGAGCAGTACTTC.